The clone carrying this T cell receptor (beta chain) appeared a few times. Its antigen is undetermined. This entry comes from a study of T-cell reconstitution after alpha-beta-depleted transplantation in children. The germline V gene encodes CDR1 SGHAT and CDR2 FQNNGV. The CDR3 spans 16 residues. Trimming cost V 1 base and J 2 bases, with 15 bases left between them. Points from the study as a whole: Among T cells one year after transplant, newly produced cells accounted for most counts and diversity. Several hundred rapidly expanded clones from non-depleted graft cells reportedly supplied alpha-beta T cells about two months post-transplant. Some patients owed their high day-60 TCRbeta diversity to surviving recipient T cells and thymic progenitors.

For TCRbeta, the library was prepared with unique molecular identifiers. TCRdb passed the PCR reads through MiXCR, listing each CDR3 protein once. Of around 450,000 distinct CDR3 sequences in the sample, over 9.5% were seen once. This TCR was recovered from a child aged 2-15 years with inherited bone marrow failure, due to receive a stem cell transplant. Material: PBMCs, obtained before TCRalphabeta/CD19-depleted stem cell transplant. This chain links TRBV11-2 with TRBJ2-7; D not certain. The CDR3 region has the DNA TGTGCCAGCAGCTTAGGTACCGCGACTGGGACCTACGAGCAGTACTTC. Translation gives CASSLGTATGTYEQYF. The variable domain in full, completed from reference TRBV11-2 and TRBJ2-7, reads EAGVAQSPRYKIIEKRQSVAFWCNPISGHATLYWYQQILGQGPKLLIQFQNNGVVDDSQLPKDRFSAERLKGVDSTLKIQPAKLEDSAVYLCASSLGTATGTYEQYFGPGTRLTVT.